A selection of T cell receptor beta chains follows, all from one sample in a study of T cell repertoires in cytomegalovirus infection. From the reads, TCRdb called clonotypes with MiXCR, one entry per CDR3 protein. In the table there are 560,000 or so distinct CDR3 sequences, about 17% of which are singletons. The material sequenced was CD8+ T cells from PBMCs. The receptors here all came from a human donor in good health (CMV status not recorded). Some clones in this sample may be carry-over from other donors' samples. Each CDR3 is given with its conserved first and last residue. The D gene is left open where the match is weak. A row's size may be missing; if present it is once, few, many or a size class.

D	J	size	V	DNA	CDR3
-	TRBJ1-1	many	TRBV7-9	TGTGCCAGCAACAACATGAACACTGAAGCTTTCTTT	CASNNMNTEAFF
-	TRBJ2-1	-	TRBV3-1	TGTGCCAGCAGCCCGTATTTGGGAAGAGGTGAGCAGTTCTTC	CASSPYLGRGEQFF
-	TRBJ2-1	many	TRBV7-2	TGTGCCAGCAGCTTACACCCCTCGTTAGGGCTACTCAATGAGCAGTTCTTC	CASSLHPSLGLLNEQFF
-	TRBJ2-7	many	TRBV7-8	TGTGCCAGCAGCTTCGAATCAGGCGCCCGGAGGTACGAGCAGTACTTC	CASSFESGARRYEQYF
TRBD1	TRBJ2-1	few	TRBV13	TGTGCCAGTTTGGAGCAGGGGGCGTACAATGAGCAGTTCTTC	CASLEQGAYNEQFF
TRBD2	TRBJ2-1	many	TRBV10-2	TGCGCCAGCAGCCTAGCGGGAGACCACTACAATGAGCAGTTCTTC	CASSLAGDHYNEQFF
-	TRBJ2-5	-	TRBV3-1	TGTGCCAGCAGCCAAGTGCGACGAAAAGAGACCCAGTACTTC	CASSQVRRKETQYF
TRBD1	TRBJ2-1	few	TRBV7-6	TGTGCTAGCAGCCGGACAGGGGGCCATGAGCAGTTCTTC	CASSRTGGHEQFF
TRBD1	TRBJ1-1	-	TRBV4-2	TGTGCCAGCAGCCAAAACACAGGGGAGGGCACTGAAGCTTTCTTT	CASSQNTGEGTEAFF
-	TRBJ2-7	many	TRBV5-8	TGTGCCAGCAGCATCAGCCCCGCCGAGCAGTACTTC	CASSISPAEQYF
-	TRBJ2-5	few	TRBV11-2	TGTGCCAGCAGCTTATCAAGACTCCAAGAGACCCAGTACTTC	CASSLSRLQETQYF
-	TRBJ2-7	many	TRBV28	TGTGCCAGCAGTTTGGGGGCAGTAAGCTCCTACGAGCAGTACTTC	CASSLGAVSSYEQYF
-	TRBJ1-1	many	TRBV11-2	TGTGCCAGCAGCTTAGGGGGGGCGTCGGCCTACACTGAAGCTTTCTTT	CASSLGGASAYTEAFF
-	TRBJ2-1	many	TRBV10-3	TGTGCCATCAGGGAGGGGGGTGAGCAGTTCTTC	CAIREGGEQFF
-	TRBJ1-2	many	TRBV7-8	TGTGCCAGCAGCCCCGTTGGAGAGATGTCGACCTTC	CASSPVGEMSTF
TRBD1	TRBJ2-2	few	TRBV28	TGTGCCAGCAGTTTGCGACAGGGCGGGGAGCTGTTTTTT	CASSLRQGGELFF
-	TRBJ2-1	few	TRBV14	TGTGCCAGCAGCCCCGGGACTGGGTTTTACAATGAGCAGTTCTTC	CASSPGTGFYNEQFF
TRBD2	TRBJ2-5	few	TRBV5-5	TGTGCCAGCAGCGCAGGATCTAGCGGGAGGGGTGAGACCCAGTACTTC	CASSAGSSGRGETQYF
TRBD2	TRBJ2-7	few	TRBV3-1	TGTGCCAGCAGCCAAGAACAGCTAGCGGGCTACGAGCAGTACTTC	CASSQEQLAGYEQYF
-	TRBJ2-1	many	TRBV11-2	TGTGCCAGCAGCTTAGACTTCGGGACTTGGGGTAACAATGAGCAGTTCTTC	CASSLDFGTWGNNEQFF
-	TRBJ2-1	-	TRBV9	TGTGCCAGCAGCGTAGGTCTGGACAATGAGCAGTTCTTC	CASSVGLDNEQFF
-	TRBJ2-5	few	TRBV27	TGTGCCAGCAGTTTAATCGGGGGCAGGGAAGAGACCCAGTACTTC	CASSLIGGREETQYF
-	TRBJ2-1	many	TRBV12-3/TRBV12-4	TGTGCCAGCAGTTCCCCGGACTGGAGGGAGCAGTTCTTC	CASSSPDWREQFF
-	TRBJ2-3	many	TRBV12-5	TGTGCTAGTGGTACCGTCACAGATACGCAGTATTTT	CASGTVTDTQYF
-	TRBJ2-1	once	TRBV4-1	TGCGCCAGCAGCCAAGATCTTTTTAGCAATGAGCAGTTCTTC	CASSQDLFSNEQFF
-	TRBJ1-2	-	TRBV3-1	TGTGCCAGCAGCCAGTCCCGCGACAGTACCAACTATGGCTACACCTTC	CASSQSRDSTNYGYTF
-	TRBJ2-5	many	TRBV6-6	TGTGCCAGCAACGTCGGGTTCCAAGAGACCCAGTACTTC	CASNVGFQETQYF
TRBD1	TRBJ2-7	few	TRBV20-1	TGCAGTGCTAGAGACTTGACAGGGTCCAGCTCCTACGAGCAGTACTTC	CSARDLTGSSSYEQYF
TRBD1	TRBJ1-3	many	TRBV7-8	TGTGCCAGCAGTCCGGGACAGGGAAGGGGTGGAAACACCATATATTTT	CASSPGQGRGGNTIYF
-	TRBJ2-3	many	TRBV4-2	TGTGCCAGCAGCCAAGAAGGGCTAGCAGGCACAGATACGCAGTATTTT	CASSQEGLAGTDTQYF
-	TRBJ2-1	many	TRBV11-2	TGTGCCAGCAGCTTCAGCTCAGGGAGGTACAATGAGCAGTTCTTC	CASSFSSGRYNEQFF
TRBD1	TRBJ2-7	-	TRBV3-1	TGTGCCAGCAGCCAATTGGGACAGGGGAACCCCTACGAGCAGTACTTC	CASSQLGQGNPYEQYF
-	TRBJ2-1	-	TRBV7-8	TGTGTAAGCAGCTTCTCTAGGGGGATCAGGTACAATGAGCAGTTCTTC	CVSSFSRGIRYNEQFF
-	TRBJ2-7	few	TRBV4-1	TGCGCCAGCAGCGCCTTCGCAGGGGCTGGATACGAGCAGTACTTC	CASSAFAGAGYEQYF
-	TRBJ2-3	many	TRBV7-9	TGTGCCAGCAGTCCAGCGGGGACGACAGGGAGGTGGGATACGCAGTATTTT	CASSPAGTTGRWDTQYF
-	TRBJ2-2	many	TRBV6-6	TGTGCCAGCAGTTATTTCCGGCAGTCGAACACCGGGGAGCTGTTTTTT	CASSYFRQSNTGELFF
TRBD2	TRBJ2-7	many	TRBV7-8	TGTGCCAGCAGCTCAAGACTAGCGGGAGGACTCTACTTC	CASSSRLAGGLYF
TRBD2	TRBJ2-7	many	TRBV11-2	TGTGCCAGCAGCTTAGCCCGGGGGGGGCGCGAGCAGTACTTC	CASSLARGGREQYF
TRBD1	TRBJ2-7	many	TRBV7-9	TGTGCCAGCAGCCCGGGACAGCTCGAGCAGTACTTC	CASSPGQLEQYF
TRBD2	TRBJ2-7	-	TRBV7-6	TGTGCCAGTCAACTAGCGGGAGATCCAATCTACGAGCAGTACTTC	CASQLAGDPIYEQYF
-	TRBJ1-1	many	TRBV7-8	TGTGCCAGCAGCTTAGCAGGATTCAACACTGAAGCTTTCTTT	CASSLAGFNTEAFF
-	TRBJ2-5	many	TRBV25-1	TGTGCCAGCAGTCAGACCGGGCCCGGGGGCCAAGAGACCCAGTACTTC	CASSQTGPGGQETQYF
TRBD2	TRBJ2-3	-	TRBV3-1	TGTGCCAGCAGCCAGGATAGCGGGGGATCGTCAGATACGCAGTATTTT	CASSQDSGGSSDTQYF
-	TRBJ1-2	many	TRBV2	TGTGCCAGCAGTGGCAGGCCTAACTATGGCTACACCTTC	CASSGRPNYGYTF
-	TRBJ1-1	many	TRBV6-1	TGTGCCAGCAGCGCCACAATGAACACTGAAGCTTTCTTT	CASSATMNTEAFF
TRBD1	TRBJ2-1	-	TRBV5-5	TGTGCCAGCAGCTTGGTGGGACAGGGGTCCAATGAGCAGTTCTTC	CASSLVGQGSNEQFF
-	TRBJ1-3	few	TRBV28	TGTGCCACCCGGGGGGGAAGAGGAAACACCATATATTTT	CATRGGRGNTIYF
TRBD2	TRBJ2-3	many	TRBV27	TGTGCCAGCAGTTCCCCCGCAGGGTGGGGACTAGCAGATACGCAGTATTTT	CASSSPAGWGLADTQYF
TRBD1	TRBJ2-3	many	TRBV4-1	TGCGCCAGCAGCCAAGGGCCGGGCAGGGGGCCGACAGATACGCAGTATTTT	CASSQGPGRGPTDTQYF
-	TRBJ1-5	many	TRBV7-9	TGTGCCAGCAGCTTAGCCCTGGATCAGCCCCAGCATTTT	CASSLALDQPQHF
-	TRBJ2-5	many	TRBV7-6	TGTGCCAGCAGCTTAGAGGGGGGTCAACGGACCCAGTACTTC	CASSLEGGQRTQYF
-	TRBJ2-7	many	TRBV7-8	TGTGCCAGCAGCTTAGCTCAGGACTCCTCCTACGAGCAGTACTTC	CASSLAQDSSYEQYF
TRBD2	TRBJ2-7	few	TRBV28	TGTGCCAGCAGTCACGCGCCCCTAGCGGGGTTCTACGAGCAGTACTTC	CASSHAPLAGFYEQYF